Listed below are T cell receptor beta chains from one sample, sequenced in a study of CD8+ T cells in alopecia areata. Sequencing used immunoSEQ multiplex PCR; TCRdb keeps in-frame clones, though not all of them. The table lists about 150,000 clones, around 87% of them singletons. Here the sequenced sample was CD8+ T cells sorted from blood, taken at week 0. The receptors were gathered from a human donor with alopecia areata. CDR3s include the opening cysteine and the closing phenylalanine or tryptophan. The D gene is left open where the match is weak. Part of the rows lack a size; the others show once, few, many or a class for expanded clones.

V	size	D	J	DNA	CDR3
TRBV4-2	once	TRBD2	TRBJ2-7	TGTGCCAGCAGCCAAGAGCGGACTAGTCCCAGCTCCTACGAGCAGTACTTC	CASSQERTSPSSYEQYF
TRBV30	.	.	TRBJ2-1	TGTGCCTGGAGTGTAGGAGGGGGCAATGAGCAGTTCTTC	CAWSVGGGNEQFF
TRBV5-1	.	TRBD1	TRBJ2-2	TGCGCCAGCAGCGAACCGGGACAGGCTAACACCGGGGAGCTGTTTTTT	CASSEPGQANTGELFF
TRBV10-3	few	.	TRBJ2-1	TGTGCCATCAGTGCCCCTGACAGCTCCTACAATGAGCAGTTCTTC	CAISAPDSSYNEQFF
TRBV30	.	TRBD1	TRBJ2-7	TGTGCCTGGAGTGTGGGACAGGGGGTACTCGAGCAGTACTTC	CAWSVGQGVLEQYF
TRBV27	.	.	TRBJ2-4	TGTGCCAGCAGTTTCGACAGAGCCAAAAACATTCAGTACTTC	CASSFDRAKNIQYF
TRBV19	.	.	TRBJ2-7	TGTGCCAGTAGTAGAACCCGGACAGAGTATTACGAGCAGTACTTC	CASSRTRTEYYEQYF
TRBV5-1	.	TRBD1	TRBJ1-1	TGCGCCAGCAGCTCTTGGACAGGGGTGTGGACTGAAGCTTTCTTT	CASSSWTGVWTEAFF
TRBV4-1	.	.	TRBJ1-1	TGCGCCAGCAGCCAATGGACAGCGAACACTGAAGCTTTCTTT	CASSQWTANTEAFF
TRBV28	.	TRBD1	TRBJ2-7	TGTGCCAGTGAGGGACAGGGTTCCTACGAGCAGTACTTC	CASEGQGSYEQYF
TRBV5-1	.	.	TRBJ2-7	TGCGCCAGCAGCTTGGAGTACGGGGAGAACTACGAGCAGTACTTC	CASSLEYGENYEQYF
TRBV30	.	.	TRBJ2-7	TGTGCCTGGAGTGTGGGTAGGTCCTACGAGCAGTACTTC	CAWSVGRSYEQYF
TRBV18	.	TRBD1	TRBJ2-7	TGTGCCAGCTCAACAGGGGGGACAGCCTACGAGCAGTACTTC	CASSTGGTAYEQYF
TRBV6-5	.	TRBD1	TRBJ2-7	TGTGCCAGCAGTTACTCCCAGGGGGCATACTACGAGCAGTACTTC	CASSYSQGAYYEQYF
TRBV5-4	.	.	TRBJ2-1	TGTGCCAGCAGCTTTTTTACCAGCGATGAGCAGTTCTTC	CASSFFTSDEQFF
TRBV19	.	.	TRBJ1-5	TGTGCCAGTAGTATTAGCTATCAGCGGGCCAGGGGAGCTAGCAATCAGCCCCAGCATTTT	CASSISYQRARGASNQPQHF
TRBV27	.	TRBD2	TRBJ2-1	TGTGCCAGCAGTTTGACTAGCGCCTACAATGAGCAGTTCTTC	CASSLTSAYNEQFF
TRBV27	.	.	TRBJ1-2	TGTGCCAGCAGTTTGAAAGGGGATGGCTACACCTTC	CASSLKGDGYTF
TRBV11-2	.	.	TRBJ2-7	TGTGCCAGCAGCTTGGGGATGTCCTACGAGCAGTACTTC	CASSLGMSYEQYF
TRBV27	.	TRBD1	TRBJ2-5	TGTGCCAGCAGTTTAGTGGCCGGGCAGGGGGATGAGACCCAGTACTTC	CASSLVAGQGDETQYF
TRBV7-2	.	TRBD2	TRBJ2-3	TGTGCCAGCAGCTTAGTTGGCCTAGCGGATACGAGCACATTGGATACGCAGTATTTT	CASSLVGLADTSTLDTQYF
TRBV30	.	TRBD1	TRBJ2-2	TGTGCCTGGAGTCTGACAGGGCCCGGGGAGCTGTTTTTT	CAWSLTGPGELFF
TRBV7-6	.	TRBD1	TRBJ1-4	TGTGCCAGCAGCTCAGTACCGGGACAGGGAAATGAAAAACTGTTTTTT	CASSSVPGQGNEKLFF
TRBV7-9	.	.	TRBJ2-7	TGTGCCAGCAGCCTCTCTGGACAGACCTACGAGCAGTACTTC	CASSLSGQTYEQYF
TRBV7-3	.	.	TRBJ2-7	TGTGCCAGCAGCTTAACGTTGGGGGACCACGAGCAGTACTTC	CASSLTLGDHEQYF
TRBV9	.	.	TRBJ2-2	TGTGCCAGCAGCGATCGAGACAGGTTTGGGGAGCTGTTTTTT	CASSDRDRFGELFF
TRBV9	.	.	TRBJ1-5	TGTGCCAGCAGCGTAGGATCGAGTCAGCCCCAGCATTTT	CASSVGSSQPQHF
TRBV10-2	.	TRBD2	TRBJ2-1	TGCGCCAGCAGTGAGTCCCGTATGAGCGGGAAACCAGACAATGAGCAGTTCTTC	CASSESRMSGKPDNEQFF
TRBV6-5	.	.	TRBJ2-5	TGTGCCAGCATGGTTTTGGAGACCCAGTACTTC	CASMVLETQYF
TRBV27	.	.	TRBJ2-1	TGTGCCAGCAGTGATGACAGGGTCGGCGGGGGTGAGCAGTTCTTC	CASSDDRVGGGEQFF
TRBV27	.	.	TRBJ2-1	TGTGCCAGCAGTTTATCAACTTACAATGAGCAGTTCTTC	CASSLSTYNEQFF
TRBV2	.	TRBD1	TRBJ2-7	TGTGCCAGCTCCCCCGGACAGGGAGGCTCCTACGAGCAGTACTTC	CASSPGQGGSYEQYF
TRBV11-2	.	.	TRBJ2-4	TGTGCCAGCAGCTTAGGGGAGGGGGCTCAGTACTTC	CASSLGEGAQYF
TRBV10-3	.	TRBD2	TRBJ2-1	TGTGCCATCAGTGGAACTAGCGGTGGGGCCTACAATGAGCAGTTCTTC	CAISGTSGGAYNEQFF
TRBV4-1	.	TRBD2	TRBJ2-7	TGCGCCAGCAGCCAAGGGTGGGAGGGAATCCACGAGCAGTACTTC	CASSQGWEGIHEQYF
TRBV29-1	.	TRBD1	TRBJ2-2	TGCAGCGTTGAAGATCAAATCGGGACAGCGAACACCGGGGAGCTGTTTTTT	CSVEDQIGTANTGELFF
TRBV29-1	.	.	TRBJ2-3	TGCACCGCTTCCCCTCGGACAGATACGCAGTATTTT	CTASPRTDTQYF
TRBV11-2	.	.	TRBJ1-3	TGTGCCAGCAGCTTAGACCCCCGGAACACCATATATTTT	CASSLDPRNTIYF
TRBV7-8	.	TRBD2	TRBJ2-1	TGTGCCAGCAGCCGAGGGACTAGCGGGGGCAATGAGCAGTTCTTC	CASSRGTSGGNEQFF
TRBV29-1	.	.	TRBJ2-7	TGCAGCGTTGAAGAAGAAGGGTTCGATCGCTACGAGCAGTACTTC	CSVEEEGFDRYEQYF
TRBV29-1	.	.	TRBJ1-1	TGCAGCGTGAAACAGGGCGCTGAAGCTTTCTTT	CSVKQGAEAFF
TRBV29-1	.	.	TRBJ2-3	TGCAGCGTTGAGGGCAGGGTAGTTGATACGCAGTATTTT	CSVEGRVVDTQYF
TRBV30	.	.	TRBJ2-2	TGTGCCTGGGGCAGGGACACCGGGGAGCTGTTTTTT	CAWGRDTGELFF
TRBV7-9	.	TRBD1	TRBJ1-1	TGTGCCAGCAGTCCCCAAGGGGGCCCCGAAGCTTTCTTT	CASSPQGGPEAFF
TRBV19	.	.	TRBJ2-7	TGTGCCAGTAACCCATCGGGTAGCTCCTACGAGCAGTACTTC	CASNPSGSSYEQYF
TRBV4-1	.	TRBD1	TRBJ2-5	TGCGCCAGCAGCCGTTGGGGCAGGGGGATTCAAGAGACCCAGTACTTC	CASSRWGRGIQETQYF
TRBV7-9	.	.	TRBJ1-1	TGTGCCAGCAGCCCCCGTGGGGGGTTGAACACTGAAGCTTTCTTT	CASSPRGGLNTEAFF
TRBV29-1	.	.	TRBJ2-7	TGCAGCGTTGAAAAAACAGGGGAGGCCCACGAGCAGTACTTC	CSVEKTGEAHEQYF
TRBV19	few	.	TRBJ2-1	TGTGCCAGTAGTATGGGGGGTGAGCAGTTCTTC	CASSMGGEQFF
TRBV11-1	.	TRBD1	TRBJ2-3	TGTGCCAGCAGCCGACAGGGCGCGGAGTGGCCCTCAGATACGCAGTATTTT	CASSRQGAEWPSDTQYF
TRBV11-2	few	.	TRBJ1-1	TGTGCCAGCAGCTTAGGTGGGTGGGGTGAAGCTTTCTTT	CASSLGGWGEAFF
TRBV11-2	once	TRBD1	TRBJ2-1	TGTGCCAGCAGCCACTGGGACAGGGACAATGAGCAGTTCTTC	CASSHWDRDNEQFF
TRBV27	.	TRBD1	TRBJ2-3	TGTGCCAGCAGTTTCGGACAGGGCCCCGATACGCAGTATTTT	CASSFGQGPDTQYF
TRBV9	once	TRBD2	TRBJ2-7	TGTGCCAGCAGCGCCGGAGGCACTAGCGTCGAGCAGTACTTC	CASSAGGTSVEQYF